This T cell receptor beta chain was identified in a study of T cell changes during pregnancy in multiple sclerosis. Sequencing used immunoSEQ multiplex PCR; TCRdb keeps in-frame clones, though not all of them. The table has about 81,000 clones, 94% seen once. CDR3 size: 13 residues. Germline lookup yields CDR1 SGHDT and CDR2 YYEEEE. This TCR was recovered from a female donor with multiple sclerosis, enrolled in a pregnancy study. The input for sequencing was peripheral blood, taken in the third trimester of pregnancy. The chain has TRBV5-6 and TRBJ2-5; D is perhaps TRBD1 (5 bases). The tail of the sequence fits TRBJ2-7 better, so the J call may be wrong. The CDR3 reads CASSWKGFYEQYF. DNA for the CDR3: TGTGCCAGCAGTTGGAAGGGGTTTTACGAGCAGTACTTC.